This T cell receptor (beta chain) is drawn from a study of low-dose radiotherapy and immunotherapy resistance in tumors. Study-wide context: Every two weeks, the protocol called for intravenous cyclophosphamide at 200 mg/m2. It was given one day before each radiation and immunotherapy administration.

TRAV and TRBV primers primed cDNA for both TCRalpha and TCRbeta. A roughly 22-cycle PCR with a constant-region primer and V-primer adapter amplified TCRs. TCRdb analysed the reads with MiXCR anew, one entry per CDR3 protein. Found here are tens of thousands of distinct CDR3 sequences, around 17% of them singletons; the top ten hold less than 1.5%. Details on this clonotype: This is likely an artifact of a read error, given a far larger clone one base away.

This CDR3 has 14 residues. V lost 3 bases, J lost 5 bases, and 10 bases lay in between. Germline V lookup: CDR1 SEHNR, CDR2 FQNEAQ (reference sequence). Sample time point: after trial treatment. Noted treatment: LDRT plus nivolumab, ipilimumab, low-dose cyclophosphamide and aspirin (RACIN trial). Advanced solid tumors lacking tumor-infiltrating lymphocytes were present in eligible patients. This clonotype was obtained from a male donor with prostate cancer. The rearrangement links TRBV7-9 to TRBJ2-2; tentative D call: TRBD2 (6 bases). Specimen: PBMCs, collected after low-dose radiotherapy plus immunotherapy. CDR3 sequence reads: CASSFVRETGELFF. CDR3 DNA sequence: TGTGCCAGCAGCTTCGTCCGGGAGACCGGGGAGCTGTTTTTT.